This TCR beta chain was observed in a study of shared clonotypes between healthy human individuals. Study outcomes and limitations: Lower generation probabilities were found for non-shared clonotypes than for those shared by all four donors. The study drew on few donors, limiting represented genetic and exposure-history diversity.

Turning to this clone: Antigen specificity is unknown.

Measured with immunoSEQ multiplex PCR; TCRdb has only the in-frame clones, and not every one. The sample includes around 2.5 million clones, approximately 94% of them seen just once. Germline V lookup: CDR1 MNHEY, CDR2 SMNVEV (reference sequence). Trimming removed 1 base from V and 0 bases from J, with 13 bases in between. This CDR3 has 17 residues. Source material: naive CD4+ T cells from PBMCs. Subset noted: CD45RA+ positively selected. V gene TRBV27 combines with J gene TRBJ1-5; D gene unclear. The sequence derives from a man younger than 30 in good health. Some clones in this sample may be carry-over from other donors' samples. The CDR3 reads CASSLLAGEYSNQPQHF. For the CDR3, the DNA is TGTGCCAGCAGTTTATTGGCGGGAGAATATAGCAATCAGCCCCAGCATTTT.